Reported below is one T cell receptor (beta chain). Its antigen is not known. The ends lost 0 bases at V and 8 bases at J; junction bases unmatched: 10. This CDR3 is 16 amino acids long. Per germline, CDR1 PRHDT and CDR2 FYEKMQ (reference sequence). The data were taken from a study of cytomegalovirus exposure and HLA in healthy donors. At the level of the study: Assignment to the Caucasian-associated ancestry cluster applied to 75% to 85% of the approximately 360 genotyped donors. Study-level findings and limits: Excluded were some V segments that proved indistinguishable, including TRBV6-2 and TRBV6-3.

The PCR was carried out with 60 Vbeta primers and 13 Jbeta primers. Clones were sequenced by immunoSEQ multiplex PCR, and TCRdb holds only the in-frame ones, with some missing. The sample records approximately 120,000 clones, around three quarters being singletons. Source material: PBMCs. The TCR sequence derives from a woman in her forties or fifties in good health and CMV-seronegative. The chain couples TRBV13 to TRBJ2-1; 7 nucleotides line up with TRBD2. This chain's CDR3 is CASSLGAGGSQYEQFF. The CDR3 nucleotides are TGTGCCAGCAGCTTAGGCGCAGGCGGGAGTCAATATGAGCAGTTCTTC.